This entry lists 13 T cell receptor beta chains sequenced from one sample in a study of blood T cell repertoires in COVID-19. Measured with immunoSEQ multiplex PCR; TCRdb has only the in-frame clones, and not every one. The table has roughly 160,000 clones, roughly 70% seen once. The sample taken for sequencing was peripheral blood. The receptors stem from a woman of 80 years or more with acute or convalescent COVID-19.

The rearrangement uses TRBV28 and TRBJ1-4; the D gene is possibly TRBD1 (5 bases). This CDR3 comprises 17 residues. The V end lost 3 bases, the J end lost 0 bases, and 14 bases lay between the germline ends. The germline gives CDR1 MDHEN, CDR2 SYDVKM. In DNA, the CDR3 is TGTGCCAGCAGTTTTTCGTCACAGGCCGCAACTAATGAAAAACTGTTTTTT. Encoded protein: CASSFSSQAATNEKLFF.

This sequence joins TRBV28 and TRBJ2-5, with 7 bases aligning to TRBD2. CDR1 MDHEN and CDR2 SYDVKM come from the germline V gene. After removal of 4 bases from V and 5 bases from J, the junction contained 10 bases not matched to a gene. This CDR3 comprises 15 residues. In DNA form, the CDR3 reads TGTGCCAGCAGTTCTCCCGGGACTAATCAGGAGACCCAGTACTTC. Protein: CASSSPGTNQETQYF.

This chain joins TRBV7-8 and TRBJ2-5; D gene unclear. Trimming pared 4 bases from V and 5 bases from J, leaving 20 bases between. CDR3 length equals 16 residues. The V gene's germline CDR1 is SGHVS and CDR2 FQNEAQ. The CDR3 DNA is TGTGCCAGCAGCTCTACTATCGGCGCAAGTGGGGAGACCCAGTACTTC. Its protein is CASSSTIGASGETQYF.

The CDR3 sequence is CASSQDRLAGVYNEQFF. DNA of the CDR3: TGCGCCAGCAGCCAAGATAGACTAGCGGGAGTATACAATGAGCAGTTCTTC. V and J are TRBV4-1 and TRBJ2-1; 12 nucleotides agree with TRBD2. The junction had 4 bases not matched to a gene; V was cut back by 0 bases and J by 4 bases. This CDR3 is built from 17 residues. The germline V gene encodes CDR1 MGHRA and CDR2 YSYEKL.

J is TRBJ1-4 and V is TRBV9; the D gene is possibly TRBD1 (5 bases). V dropped 0 bases and J dropped 3 bases, with 9 bases sitting between them. Germline V CDR1 and CDR2: SGDLS, YYNGEE. The CDR3 loop spans 15 amino acids. CDR3 in DNA: TGTGCCAGCAGCGTAGACCAGGGTGCTAATGAAAAACTGTTTTTT. This gives the protein CASSVDQGANEKLFF. Looking up the rest from reference TRBV9 and TRBJ1-4 gives the full variable domain: DSGVTQTPKHLITATGQRVTLRCSPRSGDLSVYWYQQSLDQGLQFLIQYYNGEERAKGNILERFSAQQFPDLHSELNLSSLELGDSALYFCASSVDQGANEKLFFGSGTQLSVL.

This clone appeared a few times. V usage is TRBV9 and J usage is TRBJ1-4, with D perhaps matching TRBD1 (6 bases). Trimming stripped 0 bases from V and 4 bases from J, with 10 bases between. The CDR3 has 15 amino acids. Germline V gives CDR1 SGDLS, CDR2 YYNGEE. In DNA form, the CDR3 reads TGTGCCAGCAGCGTAGCCGCAGGGGTTAATGAAAAACTGTTTTTT. It yields the protein CASSVAAGVNEKLFF.

This clone has just a few counts. The chain carries TRBV5-4 and TRBJ1-5; 7 bases align to TRBD1. CDR1 SGHNT and CDR2 YYREEE come from the germline V gene (reference sequence). The junction had 0 bases not matched to a gene; V was cut back by 0 bases and J by 6 bases. The CDR3 consists of 13 residues. The CDR3 is CASSLDRGQPQHF. For the CDR3, the DNA is TGTGCCAGCAGCTTGGACAGGGGTCAGCCCCAGCATTTT.

This chain links TRBV28 with TRBJ1-5, with D possibly being TRBD1 (6 bases). Per germline, CDR1 MDHEN and CDR2 SYDVKM. This CDR3 has 15 residues. V gave up 2 bases and J gave up 6 bases, with 14 bases separating them. The CDR3 here is CASSLNTGISQPQHF. DNA of the CDR3: TGTGCCAGCAGTTTAAACACAGGGATAAGTCAGCCCCAGCATTTT.

This clone was detected only a few times. The V gene is TRBV2, the J gene TRBJ2-3; 11 nucleotides line up with TRBD2. The CDR3 length is 15 residues. Per the germline V gene, CDR1 is SNHLY and CDR2 is FYNNEI. The J segment lost 4 bases and the V segment lost 4 bases, leaving 4 bases of the junction unmatched. The CDR3 coding sequence is TGTGCCAGCAGTGTACTAGCGGGAGTGTCAGATACGCAGTATTTT. This codes for CASSVLAGVSDTQYF.

V gene TRBV19 combines with J gene TRBJ2-7; TRBD1 agrees at 7 bases. V gave up 6 bases and J gave up 2 bases; unmatched junction bases: 7. Germline-derived CDR1 and CDR2 are LNHDA and SQIVND (reference sequence). The CDR3 is 14 amino acids. The CDR3 coding sequence is TGTGCCAGTAGACTGTCAGGGGGAACCTACGAGCAGTACTTC. Protein sequence: CASRLSGGTYEQYF.

The chain recombines TRBV28 with TRBJ1-2; 7 bases fit TRBD1. Germline V lookup: CDR1 MDHEN, CDR2 SYDVKM. The CDR3 length is 17 residues. The V gene end was trimmed by 6 bases and the J gene end by 7 bases; junction bases not matched to a gene: 20. CDR3 sequence: CASRTRVRQGNRLGYTF. The CDR3 nucleotides read TGTGCCAGCAGAACACGAGTAAGACAGGGAAATAGGCTTGGCTACACCTTC.

This clone was recorded a few times. The rearrangement links TRBV6-5 to TRBJ1-1; D ambiguous. CDR1 is MNHEY, CDR2 SVGAGI, per germline. The CDR3 totals 13 residues. V was clipped by 8 bases and J by 0 bases, with 10 bases between them. The CDR3 nucleotides are TGTGCCAGCGGATCCGGGATGAACACTGAAGCTTTCTTT. Translation: CASGSGMNTEAFF.

This clone appeared a single time. The chain employs TRBV3-1 (or the pseudogene TRBV3-2) and TRBJ2-1; a weak D match, TRBD2 (5 bases). V lost 7 bases and J lost 5, with 18 bases in between. The CDR3 has 15 residues. Germline loops: CDR1 LGHDT, CDR2 YNNKEL (reference sequence). In DNA, the CDR3 is TGTGCCAGCACCCGAGGGAGCGGAAGACACAATGAGCAGTTCTTC. Protein sequence: CASTRGSGRHNEQFF.